This is a list of T cell receptor beta chains from one sample in a study of blood T cell repertoires in COVID-19. The protocol was immunoSEQ multiplex PCR, while the TCRdb copy is restricted to in-frame clones and leaves out a portion. The sample yields about 370,000 clones, around 87% seen once. Source material: peripheral blood. The receptor source for this set is a woman aged 25-40 years with COVID-19, enrolled during active disease. Each CDR3 is given with its conserved first and last residue. D genes are given only for firm matches. Size values are once, few and many counts, or a class for expanded clones, and some rows have none.

CDR3	DNA	J	V	D	size
CASKQGSPYEQYF	TGTGCCAGCAAGCAGGGGTCCCCCTACGAGCAGTACTTC	TRBJ2-7	TRBV7-2	NA	few
CASSSDSGSSYEQYF	TGTGCCAGCAGCTCCGATAGCGGGAGCTCCTACGAGCAGTACTTC	TRBJ2-7	TRBV5-6	TRBD2	NA
CASSPSGTSGYNEQFF	TGTGCCAGCAGCCCGTCCGGGACTAGCGGCTACAATGAGCAGTTCTTC	TRBJ2-1	TRBV11-2	TRBD2	NA
CASSLDQGASGMNTEAFF	TGTGCCAGCAGCTTAGACCAGGGGGCGTCAGGCATGAACACTGAAGCTTTCTTT	TRBJ1-1	TRBV11-2	TRBD1	NA
CASSENRGWDTEAFF	TGTGCCAGCAGTGAGAACAGGGGGTGGGACACTGAAGCTTTCTTT	TRBJ1-1	TRBV25-1	TRBD1	NA
CAWAWTGNLEKLFF	TGTGCCTGGGCCTGGACAGGAAATCTTGAAAAACTGTTTTTT	TRBJ1-4	TRBV30	TRBD1	NA
CASSPAGTSGVSTDTQYF	TGTGCCAGCTCACCAGCCGGGACTAGCGGGGTTAGCACAGATACGCAGTATTTT	TRBJ2-3	TRBV18	TRBD2	NA
CASSFSSGYEQYF	TGTGCCAGCAGCTTTTCGTCCGGCTACGAGCAGTACTTC	TRBJ2-7	TRBV7-8	NA	NA
CASRPTGSGQPQHF	TGTGCCAGCAGGCCGACGGGGAGCGGTCAGCCCCAGCATTTT	TRBJ1-5	TRBV7-2	NA	NA
CASSQGSLRDTDTQYF	TGTGCCAGCAGCCAGGGGTCTTTGCGGGATACAGATACGCAGTATTTT	TRBJ2-3	TRBV14	NA	NA
CASSYGTGDFDYGYTF	TGTGCCAGCAGTTACGGGACAGGGGACTTCGACTATGGCTACACCTTC	TRBJ1-2	TRBV6-5	TRBD1	NA
CASSLSGYGYTF	TGTGCCAGCAGTTTATCAGGGTATGGCTACACCTTC	TRBJ1-2	TRBV28	NA	NA
CASTRAGTGTGELFF	TGTGCCAGCACCCGAGCCGGGACAGGGACGGGGGAGCTGTTTTTT	TRBJ2-2	TRBV2	TRBD1	NA
CASSKLSPERGELFF	TGTGCCAGCAGCAAACTGTCCCCCGAACGAGGGGAGCTGTTTTTT	TRBJ2-2	TRBV7-9	NA	NA
CASSADLGHISEAFF	TGTGCCAGCAGCGCCGACCTGGGGCATATCTCTGAAGCTTTCTTT	TRBJ1-1	TRBV7-9	NA	NA
CAWTDISYAFF	TGTGCCTGGACGGACATATCGTACGCTTTCTTT	TRBJ1-1	TRBV30	NA	NA
CSASDGRARSYEQYF	TGCAGTGCTAGTGACGGGAGGGCCCGGTCCTACGAGCAGTACTTC	TRBJ2-7	TRBV20-1	TRBD2	NA
CASSLGTSGYTDTQYF	TGCGCCAGCAGCCTCGGGACTAGCGGGTACACAGATACGCAGTATTTT	TRBJ2-3	TRBV5-1	TRBD2	NA
CASGQVDEKLFF	TGTGCCAGTGGACAGGTGGATGAAAAACTGTTTTTT	TRBJ1-4	TRBV6-7	TRBD1	NA
CASSRGLAGGSNEQFF	TGTGCCAGCAGCCGCGGCCTAGCGGGAGGATCCAATGAGCAGTTCTTC	TRBJ2-1	TRBV4-2	TRBD2	NA
CASSQGRGGYGYTF	TGCGCCAGCAGCCAAGGCAGGGGTGGGTATGGCTACACCTTC	TRBJ1-2	TRBV4-1	NA	NA
CASSLIGYNSPLHF	TGCGCCAGCAGCTTGATCGGCTATAATTCACCCCTCCACTTT	TRBJ1-6	TRBV5-1	NA	few
CASSLDARGTQYF	TGTGCCAGCAGCTTAGACGCCAGGGGTACGCAGTATTTT	TRBJ2-3	TRBV11-3	NA	NA
CSVGLYQTGRAEAFF	TGCAGCGTTGGATTGTATCAAACCGGTCGCGCTGAAGCTTTCTTT	TRBJ1-1	TRBV29-1	NA	NA
CASSRRGDTQYF	TGTGCCAGCAGTCGAAGGGGGGATACGCAGTATTTT	TRBJ2-3	TRBV6-5	NA	NA
CSASAGFEQPQHF	TGCAGTGCTAGTGCAGGGTTTGAGCAGCCCCAGCATTTT	TRBJ1-5	TRBV20-1	NA	once
CASTAGGSYNEQFF	TGTGCCAGCACGGCGGGGGGCTCCTACAATGAGCAGTTCTTC	TRBJ2-1	TRBV11-1	TRBD2	NA
CASSSGSLGGQGLIGLFF	TGTGCCAGCAGCTCCGGTAGCCTGGGGGGACAGGGACTAATCGGACTGTTTTTT	TRBJ1-4	TRBV7-9	TRBD1	NA
CASSREYSSYEQYF	TGCGCCAGCAGCCGAGAGTACAGCTCCTACGAGCAGTACTTC	TRBJ2-7	TRBV5-1	NA	NA
CASTELANEKLFF	TGTGCCAGCACGGAGTTGGCTAATGAAAAACTGTTTTTT	TRBJ1-4	TRBV6-5	NA	NA
CASKQTGGSTGELFF	TGTGCCAGCAAACAGACAGGGGGCTCGACCGGGGAGCTGTTTTTT	TRBJ2-2	TRBV2	TRBD1	NA
CASSPSGSSYEQYF	TGTGCCAGCAGCCCTAGCGGGAGCTCCTACGAGCAGTACTTC	TRBJ2-7	TRBV28	TRBD2	NA
CASSQDPSAGEQFF	TGCGCCAGCAGCCAAGATCCCTCGGCGGGTGAGCAGTTCTTC	TRBJ2-1	TRBV4-1	NA	NA
CASSPWAGARGDYEQYF	TGTGCCAGCAGCCCTTGGGCGGGAGCCCGGGGGGACTACGAGCAGTACTTC	TRBJ2-7	TRBV9	TRBD2	NA
CASRGTSGSSYNEQFF	TGTGCCAGCAGGGGGACTAGCGGGAGCTCCTACAATGAGCAGTTCTTC	TRBJ2-1	TRBV7-9	TRBD2	NA
CASSEAQTKPYNEQFF	TGTGCCAGCAGTGAAGCGCAGACTAAACCCTACAATGAGCAGTTCTTC	TRBJ2-1	TRBV6-1	NA	once
CASSSGRVRETQYF	TGCGCCAGCAGCTCCGGGAGGGTGCGGGAGACCCAGTACTTC	TRBJ2-5	TRBV4-1	TRBD2	NA